This T cell receptor beta chain was sequenced in a study of cytomegalovirus exposure and HLA in healthy donors. Findings and limits, study-wide: An observed cluster of highly shared sequence variants was recorded as a likely sequencing artifact.

Trimming left V 6 bases short and J 0 bases short, with 9 bases between. This CDR3 region has 15 residues. In germline, CDR1 is MNHEY, CDR2 SVGAGI. On this clone itself: What it recognizes is unknown.

Both 60 Vbeta primers and 13 Jbeta primers went into the PCR. Some clones are missing from TCRdb's copy, which holds only in-frame ones; the method was immunoSEQ multiplex PCR. Of 90,000 or so clones listed, roughly four fifths are singletons. The chain is built from TRBV6-5 and TRBJ2-6; no clear D gene. The clonotype comes from a man aged 25-45 years in good health and CMV-seropositive. Input material: PBMCs. CDR3 in amino acids: CASSIDTSGANVLTF. The CDR3 DNA sequence: TGTGCCAGCAGCATAGACACCTCTGGGGCCAACGTCCTGACTTTC.